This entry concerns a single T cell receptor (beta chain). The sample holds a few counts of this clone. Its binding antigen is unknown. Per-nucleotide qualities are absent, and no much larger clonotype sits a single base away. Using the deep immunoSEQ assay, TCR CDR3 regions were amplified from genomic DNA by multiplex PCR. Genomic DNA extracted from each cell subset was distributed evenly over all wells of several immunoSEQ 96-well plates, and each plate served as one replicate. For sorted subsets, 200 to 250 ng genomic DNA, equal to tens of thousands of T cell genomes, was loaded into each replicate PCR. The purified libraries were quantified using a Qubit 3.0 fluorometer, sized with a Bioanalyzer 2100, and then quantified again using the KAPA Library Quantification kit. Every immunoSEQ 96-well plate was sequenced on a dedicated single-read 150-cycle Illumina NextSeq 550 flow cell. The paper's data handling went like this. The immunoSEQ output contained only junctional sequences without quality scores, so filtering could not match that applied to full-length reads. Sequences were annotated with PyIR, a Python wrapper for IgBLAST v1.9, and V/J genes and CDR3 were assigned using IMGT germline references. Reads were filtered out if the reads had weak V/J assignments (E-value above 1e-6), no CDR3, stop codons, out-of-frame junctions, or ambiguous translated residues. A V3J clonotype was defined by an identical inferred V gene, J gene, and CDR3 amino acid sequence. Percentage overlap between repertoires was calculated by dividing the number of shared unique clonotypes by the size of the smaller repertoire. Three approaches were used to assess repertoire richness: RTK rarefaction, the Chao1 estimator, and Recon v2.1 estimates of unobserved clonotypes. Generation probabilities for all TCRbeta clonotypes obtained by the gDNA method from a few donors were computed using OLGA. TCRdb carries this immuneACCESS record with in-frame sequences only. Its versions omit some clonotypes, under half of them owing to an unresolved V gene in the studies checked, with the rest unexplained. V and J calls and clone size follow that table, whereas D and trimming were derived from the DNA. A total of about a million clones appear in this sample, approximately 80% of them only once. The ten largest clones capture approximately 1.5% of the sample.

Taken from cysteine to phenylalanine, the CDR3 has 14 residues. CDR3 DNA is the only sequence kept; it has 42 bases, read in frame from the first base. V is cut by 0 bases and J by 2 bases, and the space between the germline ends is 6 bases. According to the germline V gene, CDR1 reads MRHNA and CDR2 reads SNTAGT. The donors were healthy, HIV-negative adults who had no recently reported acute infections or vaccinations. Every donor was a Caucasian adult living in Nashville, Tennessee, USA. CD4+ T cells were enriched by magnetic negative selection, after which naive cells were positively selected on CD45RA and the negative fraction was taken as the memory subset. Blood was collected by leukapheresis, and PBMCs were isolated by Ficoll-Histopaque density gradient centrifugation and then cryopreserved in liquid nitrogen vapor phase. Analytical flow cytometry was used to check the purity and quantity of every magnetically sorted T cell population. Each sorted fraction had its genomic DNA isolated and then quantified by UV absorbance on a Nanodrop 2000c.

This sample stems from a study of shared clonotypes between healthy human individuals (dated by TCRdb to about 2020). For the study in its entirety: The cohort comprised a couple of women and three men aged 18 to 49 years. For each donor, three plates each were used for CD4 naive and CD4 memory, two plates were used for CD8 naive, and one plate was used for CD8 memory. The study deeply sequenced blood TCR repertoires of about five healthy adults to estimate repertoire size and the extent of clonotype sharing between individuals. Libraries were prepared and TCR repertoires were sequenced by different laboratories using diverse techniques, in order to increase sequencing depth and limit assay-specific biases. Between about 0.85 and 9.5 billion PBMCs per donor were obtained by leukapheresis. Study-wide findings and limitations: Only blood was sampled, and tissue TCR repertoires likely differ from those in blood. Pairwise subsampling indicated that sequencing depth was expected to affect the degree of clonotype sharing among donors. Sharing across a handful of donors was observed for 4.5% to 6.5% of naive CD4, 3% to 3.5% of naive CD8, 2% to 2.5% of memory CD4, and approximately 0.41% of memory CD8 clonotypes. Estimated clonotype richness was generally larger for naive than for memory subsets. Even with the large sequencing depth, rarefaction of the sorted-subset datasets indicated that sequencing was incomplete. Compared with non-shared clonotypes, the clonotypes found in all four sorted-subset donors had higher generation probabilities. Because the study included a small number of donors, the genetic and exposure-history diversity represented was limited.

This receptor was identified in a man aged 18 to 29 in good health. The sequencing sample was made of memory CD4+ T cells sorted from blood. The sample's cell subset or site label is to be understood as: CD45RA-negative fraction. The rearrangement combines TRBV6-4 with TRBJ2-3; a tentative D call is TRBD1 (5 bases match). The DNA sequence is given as TGTGCCAGCAGTGACTCGGGGCCCACAGATACGCAGTATTTT. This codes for CASSDSGPTDTQYF.